These 23 T cell receptor beta chains share one sample of origin, sequenced in a study of blood T cells in healthy people across ages. Alongside a J-beta primer mix, a sample-barcoded 5' primer served in a second PCR lasting roughly 7 to 12 cycles. Via MiXCR, TCRdb re-called the 5' RACE reads, giving one row per CDR3 protein. The table lists hundreds of thousands of distinct CDR3 sequences, 49% of them singletons. Sequencing was performed on blood. Receptor source: a woman aged 55 to 70 in good health.

The chain joins TRBV9 to TRBJ1-1; D is uncertain. Germline V lookup: CDR1 SGDLS, CDR2 YYNGEE. Trimming shortened V by 0 bases and J by 3 bases, and 12 bases separated the two germline ends. There are 15 residues in the CDR3. In DNA form, the CDR3 reads TGTGCCAGCAGCGTAGGTGCAGCTCTACACACTGAAGCTTTCTTT. Translation: CASSVGAALHTEAFF.

V is TRBV2 and J is TRBJ2-4; D unclear. Germline V lookup: CDR1 SNHLY, CDR2 FYNNEI. V was cut by 3 bases and J by 0 bases, with 3 bases left in between. There are 13 residues in the CDR3. The CDR3 loop is CASSDVAKNIQYF. DNA of the CDR3: TGTGCCAGCAGTGATGTAGCCAAAAACATTCAGTACTTC.

The DNA for the CDR3 is TGTGCCACCGGACAGACAGATGAAGCTTTCTTT. Translating gives CATGQTDEAFF. The chain employs TRBV10-3 and TRBJ1-1; possibly TRBD1 for D (6 bases). The germline V gene has CDR1 ENHRY and CDR2 SYGVKD. V lost 10 bases to trimming and J lost 7 bases, with 13 bases between them. This CDR3 region has 11 residues.

V is TRBV7-2 and J is TRBJ2-4; D might be TRBD2 (6 bases). Judging by the DNA end, TRBJ2-7 fits better; the J call may be wrong. The V gene's germline CDR1 is SGHTA and CDR2 FQGNSA. The CDR3 has 14 residues. This chain's CDR3 is CASSLSGESYEQYF. The CDR3 region has the DNA TGTGCCAGCAGCTTATCGGGGGAATCCTACGAGCAGTACTTC.

In this sample, this clonotype turned up a few times. The chain has TRBV15 and TRBJ2-3; the match to TRBD1 covers 7 bases. The junction had 6 bases not matched to a gene; V was cut back by 7 bases and J by 2 bases. This CDR3 is 14 amino acids long. Per germline, CDR1 LNHNV and CDR2 YYDKDF (reference sequence). In nucleotides, the CDR3 is TGTGCCACCATCCTGGACAGGAACACAGATACGCAGTATTTT. Its protein is CATILDRNTDTQYF.

Worth noting for this clonotype: One base away lies a much larger clone, so this may be a sequencing read error. V gene TRBV12-3 or TRBV12-4 combines with J gene TRBJ2-7, with D maybe TRBD1 (6 bases). The CDR3 has 15 residues. Trimming cost V 7 bases and J 7 bases, with 23 bases left between them. The CDR3 protein is CASTQTDRKYNEQYF. In DNA form, the CDR3 reads TGTGCCAGCACCCAGACGGACAGAAAATACAATGAGCAGTACTTC.

This clonotype has a handful of counts. This rearrangement joins TRBV11-3 to TRBJ2-7; 9 nucleotides agree with TRBD1. Germline assignment: CDR1 SGHNT and CDR2 YENEEA. The CDR3 has 15 residues. V was pared by 1 base and J by 6 bases, with 7 bases of the junction left unmatched. CDR3 DNA sequence: TGTGCCAGCAGCTTAGCCGGGACAGGGACCGTCGAGCAGTACTTC. Translated: CASSLAGTGTVEQYF.

This clonotype was picked up many times. The chain couples TRBV7-3 to TRBJ1-2; D perhaps matches TRBD1 (5 bases). CDR1 SGHTA and CDR2 FQGTGA come from the germline V gene. This CDR3 is 13 amino acids long. Trimming removed 2 bases from V and 2 bases from J, with 6 bases in between. CDR3 coding DNA: TGTGCCAGCAGCTTACCAGGGAACTATGGCTACACCTTC. Protein product: CASSLPGNYGYTF.

This clonotype was recorded only once. J is TRBJ2-5 and V is TRBV7-9, with 10 nucleotides matching TRBD2. CDR3 length equals 18 residues. Germline CDR1 reads SEHNR; CDR2 reads FQNEAQ (reference sequence). V lost 5 bases, J lost 11 bases, and 23 bases stayed unmatched. The CDR3 reads CASSPHRVAGGRLNEQYF. Written as DNA, the CDR3 is TGTGCCAGCAGCCCTCACCGTGTAGCGGGAGGTCGGTTGAATGAGCAGTACTTC.

The chain has TRBV29-1 and TRBJ2-3, with D unclear. V was clipped by 7 bases and J by 5 bases, with 7 bases between them. This CDR3 has 10 residues. Germline loops: CDR1 SQVTM, CDR2 ANQGSEA. The CDR3, as DNA: TGCAGCGCTAGTCGAGATACGCAGTATTTT. Translated: CSASRDTQYF.

The chain carries TRBV4-3 and TRBJ2-3, with TRBD1 as a possible D gene (5 bases). The CDR3 contains 17 residues. Between the trimmed V and J ends, which lost 2 bases and 0 bases, there was a span of 15 bases. The V gene's germline CDR1 is LGHNA and CDR2 YSLEER. The CDR3, as DNA: TGCGCCAGCAGCCAATTATCAGGGTTAACTAGCACAGATACGCAGTATTTT. Its protein is CASSQLSGLTSTDTQYF.

This clonotype turned up a few times. J is TRBJ2-7 and V is TRBV18; D may match TRBD1 or TRBD2 (5 bases each). Germline V gene data show CDR1 as KGHSH and CDR2 as LQKENI. The CDR3 sequence is 15 residues long. V was shortened by 5 bases and J by 3 bases, with 17 bases between the two germline ends. CDR3 sequence reads: CASSDYGTDDYEQYF. The CDR3 DNA sequence: TGTGCCAGCTCAGATTACGGGACGGACGACTACGAGCAGTACTTC.

The chain is built from TRBV11-2 and TRBJ2-5, with no clear D. This CDR3 is 14 amino acids long. Trimming stripped 2 bases from V and 2 bases from J, with 9 bases between. In germline, CDR1 is SGHAT, CDR2 FQNNGV. The CDR3 DNA reads TGTGCCAGCAGCTTAAGCACGATACAAGAGACCCAGTACTTC. This encodes CASSLSTIQETQYF. The variable domain in full, completed from reference TRBV11-2 and TRBJ2-5, reads EAGVAQSPRYKIIEKRQSVAFWCNPISGHATLYWYQQILGQGPKLLIQFQNNGVVDDSQLPKDRFSAERLKGVDSTLKIQPAKLEDSAVYLCASSLSTIQETQYFGPGTRLLVL.

This chain uses TRBV9 with TRBJ2-1; 8 bases are a match to TRBD2. Trimming at V came to 0 bases and at J to 9 bases, leaving 11 bases not matched to a gene. Germline lookup yields CDR1 SGDLS and CDR2 YYNGEE. CDR3 length: 16 residues. The CDR3 region has the DNA TGTGCCAGCAGCGTAGCTACAATCGGGACTAGTGCTGAGCAGTTCTTC. This codes for CASSVATIGTSAEQFF.

The V gene is TRBV20-1, the J gene TRBJ2-1; 9 bases align to TRBD1. The germline V gene has CDR1 DFQATT and CDR2 SNEGSKA (reference sequence). Unmatched junction bases numbered 12, after V lost 6 bases and J lost 15 bases. The CDR3 has 12 amino acids. The CDR3 DNA is TGCAGTGCACCTGACGTGGGGACAGGGTTGTTCTTC. It codes for CSAPDVGTGLFF.

This clonotype was observed once. DNA of the CDR3: TGTGCCAGCACCTTGGGGGAGACGGGAGCTTTCTTT. Its translation: CASTLGETGAFF. The V call is TRBV28, the J call TRBJ1-1; weak D call: TRBD1 (5 bases). V was trimmed by 7 bases and J by 10 bases, leaving 16 bases between them. In germline, CDR1 is MDHEN, CDR2 SYDVKM. This CDR3 has 12 amino acids.

The rearrangement joins TRBV5-5 to TRBJ2-7; TRBD2 matches 10 bases. This CDR3 is 15 amino acids long. The V segment lost 0 bases and the J segment 4 bases; nucleotides outside the gene matches: 4. Germline V gene data show CDR1 as SGHKS and CDR2 as YYEKEE (reference sequence). Written as DNA, the CDR3 is TGTGCCAGCAGCTTGGCACTAGCGGGACTTTACGAGCAGTACTTC. This codes for CASSLALAGLYEQYF.

The genes are TRBV5-1 and TRBJ2-1; D is perhaps TRBD2 (5 bases). The CDR3 covers 12 residues. Germline V gives CDR1 SGHRS, CDR2 YFSETQ. Trimming took 0 bases from V and 13 from J, leaving 11 bases between them. CDR3 bases: TGCGCCAGCAGCTTGGAAGGGAGACGCCAGTTCTTC. This gives the protein CASSLEGRRQFF.

This chain uses TRBV24-1 with TRBJ2-3; D unresolved. The V gene lost 2 bases and the J gene lost 2 bases, with 16 bases spanning the gap. Per germline, CDR1 KGHDR and CDR2 SFDVKD. This CDR3 is 17 amino acids long. For the CDR3, the DNA is TGTGCCACCAGTGATTCGGGCGGCTCCGCTGCCACAGATACGCAGTATTTT. Its protein product is CATSDSGGSAATDTQYF.

This clonotype came up a few times. CDR3 sequence reads: CASSKTVGVRVVRNYGYTF. CDR3 nucleotide sequence: TGTGCCAGCAGCAAAACGGTTGGGGTCAGGGTAGTTCGGAACTATGGCTACACCTTC. This chain connects TRBV21-1 to TRBJ1-2; the table assigns TRBD1, which was not confirmed against the DNA. TRBV21-1 has pseudogene status. The CDR3 totals 19 residues.

Concerning this clonotype: A much larger clone differs from this one at a single base, so this may be a read error. The J gene is TRBJ2-1, the V gene TRBV7-2; TRBD2 is a possible D gene (5 bases). The CDR3 extends over 15 amino acids. Germline lookup yields CDR1 SGHTA and CDR2 FQGNSA. The V gene lost 1 base and the J gene lost 0 bases, with 7 bases spanning the gap. CDR3 DNA: TGTGCCAGCAGCTTAGAAGCGGACTCCTACAATGAGCAGTTCTTC. Translated, it gives CASSLEADSYNEQFF.

The chain combines TRBV6-6 with TRBJ1-1; a possible D gene is TRBD1 (6 bases). Deletions cut 11 bases from V and 11 bases from J, with 21 bases between. CDR3 length equals 12 residues. Germline V gene lookup returns CDR1 MNHNY and CDR2 SVGAGI (reference sequence). CDR3 sequence reads: CAGQDEGVAAFF. CDR3 nucleotide sequence: TGTGCCGGGCAAGATGAGGGGGTGGCGGCTTTCTTT.

This clonotype was seen repeatedly, ten times or more. V usage is TRBV29-1 and J usage is TRBJ2-7; a possible D gene is TRBD2 (5 bases). The length of the CDR3 is 13 residues. Trimming took 6 bases from V and 7 from J, leaving 19 bases between them. CDR1 is SQVTM, CDR2 ANQGSEA, per germline. The CDR3 protein is CSVEGNSAWEQYF. The DNA for the CDR3 is TGCAGCGTAGAGGGTAATAGCGCCTGGGAGCAGTACTTC.